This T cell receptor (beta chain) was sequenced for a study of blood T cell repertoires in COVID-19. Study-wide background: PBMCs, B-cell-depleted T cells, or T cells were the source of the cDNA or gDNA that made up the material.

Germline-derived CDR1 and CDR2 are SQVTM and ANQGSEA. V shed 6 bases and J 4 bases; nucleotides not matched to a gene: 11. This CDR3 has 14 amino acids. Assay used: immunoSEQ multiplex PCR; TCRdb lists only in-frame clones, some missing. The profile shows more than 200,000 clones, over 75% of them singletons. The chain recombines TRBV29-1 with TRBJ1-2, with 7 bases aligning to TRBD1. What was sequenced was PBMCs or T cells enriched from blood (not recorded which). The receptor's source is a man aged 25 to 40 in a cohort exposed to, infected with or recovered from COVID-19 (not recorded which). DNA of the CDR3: TGCAGCGTAAGGGGGCAGGGCGGAGGCTATGGCTACACCTTC. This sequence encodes CSVRGQGGGYGYTF.